In this sample, the clone carrying this T cell receptor (beta chain) turned up once. Its antigen is unknown. This sample stems from a study of T cell responses to AZD1222 COVID-19 vaccine. The repertoire was sequenced with immunoSEQ multiplex PCR; TCRdb's copy has only in-frame clones and lacks some. The repertoire holds under 150,000 clones, roughly 92% seen once, with approximately 1.4% in the top ten. Overall study findings and caveats: The study found vaccine-associated CD4 TCRs spanning spike, dominant at 160-218 and 743-854.

Germline CDR1 LGHNT, CDR2 FRNRAP. The CDR3 is made up of 17 amino acids. Trimming removed 1 base at V and 5 bases at J, with 18 bases between. The sequences come from peripheral blood, collected 28 days after the second AZD1222 dose. The chain recombines TRBV12-5 with TRBJ2-1; weak D call: TRBD1 (6 bases). This sequence was found in an adult who received the AZD1222 COVID-19 vaccine. For the CDR3, the DNA is TGTGCTAGTGGTTTGGCACTAACAGGGAATGATGACAATGAGCAGTTCTTC. This encodes CASGLALTGNDDNEQFF.